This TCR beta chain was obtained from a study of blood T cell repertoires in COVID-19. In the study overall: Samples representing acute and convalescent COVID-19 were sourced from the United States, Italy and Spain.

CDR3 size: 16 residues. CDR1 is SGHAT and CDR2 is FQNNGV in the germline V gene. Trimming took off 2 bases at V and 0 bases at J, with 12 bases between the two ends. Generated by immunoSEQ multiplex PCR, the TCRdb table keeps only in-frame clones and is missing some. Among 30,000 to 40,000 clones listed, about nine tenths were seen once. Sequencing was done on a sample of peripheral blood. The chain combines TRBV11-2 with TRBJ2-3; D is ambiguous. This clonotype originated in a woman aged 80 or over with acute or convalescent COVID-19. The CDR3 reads CASSLLKIPSTDTQYF. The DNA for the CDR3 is TGTGCCAGCAGCTTACTTAAAATCCCGAGCACAGATACGCAGTATTTT.